These 9 T cell receptor beta chains originate from one sample sequenced in a study of PD-1 blockade in classical Hodgkin lymphoma. Only in-frame clones appear in the TCRdb table, and some are missing; sequencing was by immunoSEQ multiplex PCR. The repertoire consists of 25,000 to 35,000 clones, with under 75% occurring once and the leading ten covering over 12%. Relapses following autologous stem cell transplantation were seen in all patients, with brentuximab vedotin exposure varying. The sequencing here drew on peripheral blood mononuclear cells (PBMCs), taken before the second cycle of nivolumab. Receptor source: a human donor with classical Hodgkin lymphoma.

The J gene is TRBJ1-6, the V gene TRBV5-1; possible D gene TRBD1, 5 bases. The CDR3 sequence is 15 residues long. Per the germline V gene, CDR1 is SGHRS and CDR2 is YFSETQ. Trimming took off 4 bases at V and 0 bases at J, with 8 bases between the two ends. CDR3 loop: CASSGASSYNSPLHF. The CDR3 region has the DNA TGCGCCAGCAGCGGGGCGAGCTCCTATAATTCACCCCTCCACTTT.

The chain carries TRBV27 and TRBJ2-5, with TRBD2 matching 13 bases. Germline lookup yields CDR1 MNHEY and CDR2 SMNVEV (reference sequence). Germline trimming cut 0 bases from V and 3 bases from J; bases unmatched to any gene: 7. The CDR3 extends over 18 amino acids. The CDR3, as DNA: TGTGCCAGCAGTTTATCGCCGGGACTAGCGGGGCTAAAAGAGACCCAGTACTTC. Protein sequence: CASSLSPGLAGLKETQYF.

The J gene is TRBJ2-5, the V gene TRBV27; possibly TRBD2 for D (6 bases). Germline CDR1 reads MNHEY; CDR2 reads SMNVEV (reference sequence). This CDR3 has 14 residues. Trimming pared 2 bases from V and 5 bases from J, leaving 12 bases between. CDR3 amino acids: CASSLLGEEETQYF. The CDR3 nucleotides read TGTGCCAGCAGTTTACTGGGGGAGGAGGAGACCCAGTACTTC.

This clone came up a few times. This chain connects TRBV5-1 to TRBJ2-5; 8 bases align to TRBD2. J gave up 4 bases and V 0 bases, and 8 bases lay outside the gene matches. The germline CDR1 and CDR2 sequences are SGHRS and YFSETQ. The CDR3 loop spans 16 amino acids. The CDR3 DNA follows: TGCGCCAGCAGCTTGGGTTCAGCGGGGGATGTAGAGACCCAGTACTTC. Residues: CASSLGSAGDVETQYF.

CDR3 region: CASSYAREQFF. CDR3 coding DNA: TGTGCCAGCAGTTACGCCAGGGAGCAGTTCTTC. This chain uses TRBV6-6 with TRBJ2-1, with D unresolved. This CDR3 contains 11 residues. Germline loops: CDR1 MNHNY, CDR2 SVGAGI (reference sequence). V gave up 2 bases and J gave up 10 bases, with 6 bases separating them.

About this clone: The identical CDR3 is also encoded by other nucleotide sequences in the sample. The rearrangement uses TRBV4-3 and TRBJ1-2, with D perhaps TRBD1 (6 bases). The CDR3 is 14 amino acids. Germline assignment: CDR1 LGHNA and CDR2 YSLEER. V lost 0 bases to trimming and J lost 4 bases, with 9 bases between them. The CDR3 DNA is TGCGCCAGCAGCCAAGACAGGGGCACCTATGGCTACACCTTC. Protein sequence: CASSQDRGTYGYTF.

This clone was seen a single time. One end of the junction fails to match germline, which may point to a read error. This sequence joins TRBV4-2 and TRBJ2-7, with 7 bases that match TRBD2. The CDR3 sequence is 14 residues long. Germline V CDR1 and CDR2: LGHNA, YNFKEQ. CDR3 loop: CASSQDRGLDVLNF. The CDR3 DNA reads TGTGCCAGCAGCCAAGATCGAGGACTAGATGTTTTGAACTTC.

The chain joins TRBV27 to TRBJ2-3; TRBD1 agrees at 9 bases. From germline, CDR1 is MNHEY and CDR2 SMNVEV (reference sequence). The CDR3 has 17 amino acids. With 2 bases clipped from V and 0 bases from J, the junction kept 6 bases outside the gene matches. CDR3 protein: CASSLTTGGASTDTQYF. As DNA, the CDR3 is TGTGCCAGCAGTTTAACCACAGGGGGCGCGAGCACAGATACGCAGTATTTT.

The J gene is TRBJ2-1, the V gene TRBV28; 7 nucleotides match TRBD2. There are 15 residues in the CDR3. Germline trimming cut 7 bases from V and 4 bases from J; bases unmatched to any gene: 10. Germline CDR1 MDHEN, CDR2 SYDVKM. The CDR3: CASTGTGTKYNEQFF. The CDR3 DNA sequence: TGTGCCAGCACTGGAACCGGGACTAAATACAATGAGCAGTTCTTC.